This T cell receptor (beta chain) was documented in a study of blood T cell repertoires in COVID-19. For the study at large: Material from acute and convalescent COVID-19 was sourced from the United States, Italy and Spain.

Sequencing used immunoSEQ multiplex PCR; TCRdb keeps in-frame clones, though not all of them. The data show 99,000 or so clones, with roughly 80% seen just once and about 3.3% held by the top ten. The length of the CDR3 is 13 residues. V shed 4 bases and J shed 5 bases, with 11 bases lying between them. The source is an elderly woman with active or convalescent COVID-19. Sequencing was performed on peripheral blood. The chain recombines TRBV12-3 or TRBV12-4 with TRBJ1-1, with D possibly matching TRBD1 (6 bases). The CDR3 is CASSSYRVTEAFF. The DNA of the CDR3 is TGTGCCAGCAGTTCATACAGGGTTACTGAAGCTTTCTTT.